The present T cell receptor beta chain was sequenced within a study of T cells after yellow fever vaccination. As for the study in general: Libraries from low-cell-number fractions were prepared with the SMART-Seq v4 Ultra Low Input RNA kit.

V was clipped by 3 bases and J by 2 bases, with 19 bases between them. The CDR3 sequence is 17 residues long. Germline assignment: CDR1 LGHNA and CDR2 YNFKEQ. General study findings and limits: Though it reached lower strength, the secondary response hit its peak faster, day 5 versus 15. Reappearance after the booster was observed for most primary-vaccination clones (roughly 97% CD4, roughly 88% CD8).

A note on this clonotype: Its specificity is unknown.

The 5'RACE template-switching step produced TCR cDNA and added a universal primer site and UMIs. TCRdb ran MiXCR on the 5' RACE reads and lists one entry per CDR3 protein. The data contain just under 600,000 distinct CDR3 sequences, 13% of them singletons. Material: PBMCs, obtained on the day of the yellow fever booster vaccination. This receptor was obtained from a young man who received the YFV17D yellow fever vaccine. This chain uses TRBV4-2 with TRBJ1-2; TRBD1 is a possible D gene (5 bases). CDR3 bases: TGTGCCAGCAGCCATGCCGGGACCCGGGGCCCCAACTATGGCTACACCTTC. Translated, it gives CASSHAGTRGPNYGYTF.